This paragraph covers one T cell receptor beta chain sequence. The sample originates from a study of shared clonotypes between healthy human individuals. Here immunoSEQ multiplex PCR was the method, and the copy in TCRdb shows in-frame clones only, minus some. The table includes 1,500,000 or so clones, around 98.5% detected once. V was clipped by 5 bases and J by 5 bases, with 15 bases between them. Germline V gene data show CDR1 as SGHAT and CDR2 as FQNNGV. This CDR3 region has 15 residues. The TCR originated in a man aged 25-40 years in good health. The chain recombines TRBV11-2 with TRBJ1-4; D is perhaps TRBD1 (5 bases). Sequenced input: naive CD4+ T cells sorted from blood. The subset: CD45RA+ positively selected. CDR3 in DNA: TGTGCCAGCAGCCTCTATGACAGCAAAAATGAAAAACTGTTTTTT. It codes for CASSLYDSKNEKLFF.